The 17 T cell receptor beta chains given below trace back to one sample, sequenced in a study of identical twins. Each CDR3 protein is one row after TCRdb ran MiXCR on the 5' RACE reads. The sample records about 890,000 distinct CDR3 sequences, roughly an eighth being singletons. These same records also appear under a second study, on yellow fever vaccine responses in identical twins.

The sequencing input was PBMCs. The source is a woman in her late teens or twenties in good health.

V gene TRBV15 combines with J gene TRBJ1-4; D ambiguous. This CDR3 spans 15 amino acids. Germline V gives CDR1 LNHNV, CDR2 YYDKDF (reference sequence). Trimming took 0 bases from V and 4 from J, leaving 9 bases between them. The CDR3 sequence: CATSRDVAFNEKLFF. CDR3 bases: TGTGCCACCAGCAGAGATGTCGCCTTTAATGAAAAACTGTTTTTT.

This clonotype was found a few times. The chain links TRBV7-2 to TRBJ2-2, with TRBD2 matching 12 bases. The germline CDR1 and CDR2 sequences are SGHTA and FQGNSA. This CDR3 region has 16 residues. The V and J ends lost 5 bases and 6 bases, in that order; junction bases with no gene match: 7. The CDR3 region is CASSPPGLAGAGELFF. The CDR3 coding sequence is TGTGCCAGCAGCCCTCCGGGACTAGCGGGTGCCGGGGAGCTGTTTTTT.

This clonotype was detected ten times or more. This chain uses TRBV10-3 with TRBJ1-6; 7 nucleotides match TRBD1. CDR1 ENHRY and CDR2 SYGVKD come from the germline V gene. The CDR3 contains 15 residues. The V gene end was trimmed by 8 bases and the J gene end by 6 bases; junction bases not matched to a gene: 10. This CDR3 reads CAIGRDRDLNSPLHF. CDR3 nucleotides: TGTGCCATCGGCCGGGACAGAGACCTTAATTCACCCCTCCACTTT.

This clonotype appeared many times. V gene TRBV28 combines with J gene TRBJ1-2, with 11 bases identical to TRBD1. The length of the CDR3 is 14 residues. Losses at the gene ends were 5 bases for V and 3 bases for J; bases not matched to a gene: 2. CDR1 and CDR2 from the germline V gene are MDHEN and SYDVKM. As DNA, the CDR3 is TGTGCCAGCAGTCCGGGACAGGGGGACTATGGCTACACCTTC. It encodes CASSPGQGDYGYTF.

This clonotype occurred a few times. The CDR3 loop reads CASRGGTSVKSYNEQFF. The CDR3 region has the DNA TGTGCCAGCCGGGGGGGGACTAGCGTTAAATCCTACAATGAGCAGTTCTTC. The genes are TRBV7-9 and TRBJ2-1; 10 positions agree with TRBD2. The ends lost 8 bases at V and 1 base at J; junction bases unmatched: 11. The CDR3 loop spans 17 amino acids. Germline CDR1 SEHNR, CDR2 FQNEAQ (reference sequence). Full variable domain (missing parts from reference TRBV7-9 and TRBJ2-1): DTGVSQNPRHKITKRGQNVTFRCDPISEHNRLYWYRQTLGQGPEFLTYFQNEAQLEKSRLLSDRFSAERPKGSFSTLEIQRTEQGDSAMYLCASRGGTSVKSYNEQFFGPGTRLTVL.

This clonotype was counted ten times or more. The chain couples TRBV11-2 to TRBJ2-1, with 9 bases aligning to TRBD2. With 4 bases clipped from V and 7 bases from J, the junction kept 11 bases outside the gene matches. CDR3 size: 16 residues. Germline V gives CDR1 SGHAT, CDR2 FQNNGV. The chain's CDR3 is CASSSYKAGGQNEQFF. CDR3 in DNA: TGTGCCAGCAGCTCCTACAAAGCGGGGGGTCAGAATGAGCAGTTCTTC. Using reference TRBV11-2 and TRBJ2-1 for the parts outside the CDR3, the full variable domain is EAGVAQSPRYKIIEKRQSVAFWCNPISGHATLYWYQQILGQGPKLLIQFQNNGVVDDSQLPKDRFSAERLKGVDSTLKIQPAKLEDSAVYLCASSSYKAGGQNEQFFGPGTRLTVL.

This clonotype was observed a handful of times. The chain recombines TRBV3-1 with TRBJ2-1; 8 bases fit TRBD2. Per the germline V gene, CDR1 is LGHDT and CDR2 is YNNKEL (reference sequence). CDR3 length: 15 residues. V was clipped by 2 bases and J by 8 bases; unmatched bases: 8. The CDR3 nucleotides are TGTGCCAGCAGCCAAAGGGGCGGGGGGCAGCATGAGCAGTTCTTC. As protein: CASSQRGGGQHEQFF.

The rearrangement uses TRBV29-1 and TRBJ2-7; either TRBD1 or TRBD2 may supply D (7 bases each). The germline gives CDR1 SQVTM, CDR2 ANQGSEA. This CDR3 comprises 21 residues. V was shortened by 0 bases and J by 3 bases, with 33 bases between the two germline ends. The CDR3, as DNA: TGCAGCGTTGAAGATTTAGGGGGGGACAGTTGTAAGGACCCCAGGGTCTACGAGCAGTACGTC. Translation: CSVEDLGGDSCKDPRVYEQYV.

The chain uses TRBV6-5 and TRBJ2-3, with D possibly matching TRBD1 (5 bases). The CDR3 covers 16 residues. Germline CDR1 reads MNHEY; CDR2 reads SVGAGI. V was clipped by 1 base and J by 2 bases, with 13 bases between them. The DNA of the CDR3 is TGTGCCAGCAGTTACTTGGGGCGGCGCCTCACAGATACGCAGTATTTT. Translation: CASSYLGRRLTDTQYF.

This chain uses TRBV7-9 with TRBJ2-1; 12 bases map to TRBD2. Germline CDR1 reads SEHNR; CDR2 reads FQNEAQ (reference sequence). The V and J ends lost 7 bases and 7 bases, in that order; junction bases with no gene match: 11. CDR3 length: 16 residues. As DNA, the CDR3 is TGTGCCAGCACCATGACGGGGCTAGCGGGGGGGAATGAGCAGTTCTTC. It translates to CASTMTGLAGGNEQFF.

The chain recombines TRBV11-2 with TRBJ2-1; 9 bases agree with TRBD2. CDR3 length equals 18 residues. The germline CDR1 and CDR2 sequences are SGHAT and FQNNGV. V trimming: 7 bases; J trimming: 0 bases; junction bases outside the gene matches: 13. The CDR3 spells CASTTGSSSGSSYNEQFF. The CDR3 DNA reads TGTGCCAGCACCACCGGCTCGAGTAGCGGGAGCTCCTACAATGAGCAGTTCTTC.

As concerns this clonotype: The junction and the germline gene differ at one end; a read error may be behind it. The rearrangement uses TRBV20-1 and TRBJ1-1; D possibly corresponds to TRBD1 (6 bases). Germline V gene data show CDR1 as DFQATT and CDR2 as SNEGSKA (reference sequence). The CDR3 spans 13 residues. The CDR3: CSDRGRRQEGAFF. In DNA, the CDR3 is TGCAGTGATAGAGGCCGCCGACAGGAGGGAGCTTTCTTT.

Worth noting for this clonotype: A clone one base away is much larger, so this may be a read error. The genes are TRBV10-3 and TRBJ2-2; maybe TRBD2 (5 bases). CDR3 size: 16 residues. Germline V gene sequence: CDR1 ENHRY, CDR2 SYGVKD. The CDR3 DNA sequence: TGTGCCATCAGTGAGTCGAGTGGCAGATACACCGGGGAGCCGTTTTTT. It specifies CAISESSGRYTGEPFF.

This clonotype was detected a few times. This chain joins TRBV3-1 and TRBJ2-1; D unclear. Germline loops: CDR1 LGHDT, CDR2 YNNKEL (reference sequence). The V end was cut by 4 bases, the J end by 0 bases, with 13 bases between. There are 16 residues in the CDR3. Written as DNA, the CDR3 is TGTGCCAGCAGCCTGAGCGCCCTGAGCTCCTACAATGAGCAGTTCTTC. It yields the protein CASSLSALSSYNEQFF.

This clonotype has at least ten counts. In nucleotides, the CDR3 is TGTGCCAGCAGCTACAGTCCCGGTGAAAAACTGTTTTTT. Protein: CASSYSPGEKLFF. This chain uses TRBV7-3 with TRBJ1-4; unclear D gene. There are 13 residues in the CDR3. V was clipped by 4 bases and J by 7 bases, with 10 bases between them. Germline CDR1 SGHTA, CDR2 FQGTGA.

The rearrangement uses TRBV2 and TRBJ2-7; D possibly uses TRBD1 or TRBD2 (5 bases each). V was shortened by 3 bases and J by 3 bases, with 12 bases between the two germline ends. The CDR3 sequence is 14 residues long. From germline, CDR1 is SNHLY and CDR2 FYNNEI. Written as DNA, the CDR3 is TGTGCCAGCAGTGAGGGGACCTCGTTCTACGAGCAGTACTTC. This sequence encodes CASSEGTSFYEQYF. The full variable domain, rest sourced from reference TRBV2 and TRBJ2-7, is EPEVTQTPSHQVTQMGQEVILRCVPISNHLYFYWYRQILGQKVEFLVSFYNNEISEKSEIFDDQFSVERPDGSNFTLKIRSTKLEDSAMYFCASSEGTSFYEQYFGPGTRLTVT.

The genes are TRBV3-1 and TRBJ1-1; D gene unclear. Trimming stripped 6 bases from V and 5 bases from J, with 10 bases between. Germline CDR1 and CDR2: LGHDT and YNNKEL (reference sequence). The CDR3 sequence is 12 residues long. CDR3 protein: CASRGMGTEAFF. As DNA, the CDR3 is TGTGCCAGCAGGGGTATGGGGACTGAAGCTTTCTTT. The variable domain in full, with the rest retrieved from reference TRBV3-1 and TRBJ1-1, is DTAVSQTPKYLVTQMGNDKSIKCEQNLGHDTMYWYKQDSKKFLKIMFSYNNKELIINETVPNRFSPKSPDKAHLNLHINSLELGDSAVYFCASRGMGTEAFFGQGTRLTVV.